This T cell receptor (beta chain) was found in a study of technical replicates of blood from four donors. V was shortened by 6 bases and J by 2 bases, with 11 bases between the two germline ends. Germline assignment: CDR1 SEHNR and CDR2 FQNEAQ (reference sequence). CDR3 length: 14 residues. Profiling relied on immunoSEQ multiplex PCR, and the TCRdb table lists in-frame clones only, not all of them. The table includes over 90,000 clones, 95% detected once. This clone occurred once. The sequence came from a human donor in good health. The genes are TRBV7-9 and TRBJ1-5; TRBD1 is a possible D gene (6 bases). Sequenced sample: T cells isolated from PBMCs. CDR3 residues: CASSHRDGNQPQHF. The CDR3 DNA reads TGTGCCAGCAGTCACAGGGATGGCAATCAGCCCCAGCATTTT.